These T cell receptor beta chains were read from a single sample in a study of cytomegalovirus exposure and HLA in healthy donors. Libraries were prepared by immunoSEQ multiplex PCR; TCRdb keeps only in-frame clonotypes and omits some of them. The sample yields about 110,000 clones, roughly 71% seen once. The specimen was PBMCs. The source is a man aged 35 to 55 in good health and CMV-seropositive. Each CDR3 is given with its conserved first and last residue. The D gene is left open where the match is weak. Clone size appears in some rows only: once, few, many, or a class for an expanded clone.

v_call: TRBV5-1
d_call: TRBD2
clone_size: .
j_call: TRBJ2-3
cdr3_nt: TGCGCCAGCAGCTTTGGACTGGCGGGAGGTACTAGCACAGATACGCAGTATTTT
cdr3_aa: CASSFGLAGGTSTDTQYF

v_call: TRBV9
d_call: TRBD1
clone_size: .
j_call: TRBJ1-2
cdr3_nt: TGTGCCAGCAGCGAGACGACAGGGAACTATGGCTACACCTTC
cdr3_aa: CASSETTGNYGYTF

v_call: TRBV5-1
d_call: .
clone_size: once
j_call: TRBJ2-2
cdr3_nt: TGCGCCAGCAGCTTCGGTTTAACGAACACCGGGGAGCTGTTTTTT
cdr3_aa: CASSFGLTNTGELFF

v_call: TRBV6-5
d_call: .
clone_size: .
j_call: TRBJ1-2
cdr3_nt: TGTGCCAGCAGTCGACAGCAAACTAACTATGGCTACACCTTC
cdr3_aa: CASSRQQTNYGYTF

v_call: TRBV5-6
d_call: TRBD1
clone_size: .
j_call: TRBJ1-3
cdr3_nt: TGTGCCAGCAGCTGGACGGGACAGGGAATCTCTGGAAACACCATATATTTT
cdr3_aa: CASSWTGQGISGNTIYF

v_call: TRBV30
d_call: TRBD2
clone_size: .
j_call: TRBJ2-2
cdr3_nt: TGTGCCTGGAGTGTAAGCGGGAGGGCCGCGACCGGGGAGCTGTTTTTT
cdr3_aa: CAWSVSGRAATGELFF

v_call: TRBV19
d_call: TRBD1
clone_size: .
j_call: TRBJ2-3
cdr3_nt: TGTGCCAGTAGCCGCGACAGGGGGCTTTCAGATACGCAGTATTTT
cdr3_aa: CASSRDRGLSDTQYF

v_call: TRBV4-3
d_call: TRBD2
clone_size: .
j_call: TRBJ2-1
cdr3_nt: TGCGCCAGCAGCCTCGAGACTAGCGGGAGGGCCTCCTCCGAGCAGTTCTTC
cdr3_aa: CASSLETSGRASSEQFF

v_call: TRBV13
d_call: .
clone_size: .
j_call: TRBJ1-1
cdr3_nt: TGTGCCAGCAGCCTTCCGGAGGGAGTGAACACTGAAGCTTTCTTT
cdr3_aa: CASSLPEGVNTEAFF

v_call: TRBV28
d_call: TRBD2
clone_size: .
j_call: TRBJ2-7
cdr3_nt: TGTGCCAGCACCTTGAGATCTAGCGGGATCCCACCCTACGAGCAGTACTTC
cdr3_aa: CASTLRSSGIPPYEQYF

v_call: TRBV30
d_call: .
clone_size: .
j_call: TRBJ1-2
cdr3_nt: TGTGCCTGGGGCCGCGGAACCTATGGCTACACCTTC
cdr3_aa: CAWGRGTYGYTF

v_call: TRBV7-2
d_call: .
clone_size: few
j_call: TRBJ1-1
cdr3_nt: TGTGCCAGCAGCTTAGAGGGGGTAGTGGGCACTGAAGCTTTCTTT
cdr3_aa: CASSLEGVVGTEAFF

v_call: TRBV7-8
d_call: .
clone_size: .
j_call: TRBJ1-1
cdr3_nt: TGTGCCAGCAGCTCGACAGGTGGTAACACTGAAGCTTTCTTT
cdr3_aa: CASSSTGGNTEAFF

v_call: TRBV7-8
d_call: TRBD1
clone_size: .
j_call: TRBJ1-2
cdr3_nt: TGTGCCAGCAGCCCGGGGACAGGGGCTGGTGGCTACACCTTC
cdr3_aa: CASSPGTGAGGYTF

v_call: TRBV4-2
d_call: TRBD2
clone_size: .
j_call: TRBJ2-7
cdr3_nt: TGTGCCAGCAGCCCTATTGGGGGTAGCGGGACCTACGAGCAGTACTTC
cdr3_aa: CASSPIGGSGTYEQYF

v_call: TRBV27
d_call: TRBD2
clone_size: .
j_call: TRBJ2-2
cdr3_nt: TGTGCCAGCACCCCGGGACTAGGAAGCGGGGAGCTGTTTTTT
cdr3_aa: CASTPGLGSGELFF

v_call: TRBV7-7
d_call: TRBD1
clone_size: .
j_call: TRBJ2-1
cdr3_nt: TGTGCTAGCAGCCAAGGCCGGGACAGGGTGAATGAGCAGTTCTTC
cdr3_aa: CASSQGRDRVNEQFF

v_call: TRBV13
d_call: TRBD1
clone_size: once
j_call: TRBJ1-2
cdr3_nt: TGTGCCAGCAGCCGCGGACAGGGAAACTATGGCTACACCTTC
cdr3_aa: CASSRGQGNYGYTF

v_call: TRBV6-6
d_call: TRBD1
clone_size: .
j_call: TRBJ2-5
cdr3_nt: TGTGCCAGCAGTTACTCGGGTACAGGGGGCGGAGAGACCCAGTACTTC
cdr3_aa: CASSYSGTGGGETQYF

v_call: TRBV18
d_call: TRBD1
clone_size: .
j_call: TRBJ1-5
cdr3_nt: TGTGCCAGCTCAACCAGCACAGGGGGCATTCAGCCCCAGCATTTT
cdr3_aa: CASSTSTGGIQPQHF

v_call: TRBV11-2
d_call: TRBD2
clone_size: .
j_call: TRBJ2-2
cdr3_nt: TGTGCCAGCAGCCCCCGTATAGCGGGAGGAACCGGGGAGCTGTTTTTT
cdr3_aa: CASSPRIAGGTGELFF

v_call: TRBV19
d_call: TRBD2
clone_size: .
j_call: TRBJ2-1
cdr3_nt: TGTGCCAGTAGTTTGGTAGCGGGACACAATGAGCAGTTCTTC
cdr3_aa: CASSLVAGHNEQFF

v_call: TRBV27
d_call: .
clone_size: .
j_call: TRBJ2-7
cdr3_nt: TGTGCCAGCAGTTTACACCCCCTAGAGCAGTACTTC
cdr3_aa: CASSLHPLEQYF

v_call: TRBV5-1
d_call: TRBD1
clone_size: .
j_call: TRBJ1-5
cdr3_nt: TGCGCCAGCAGCTTGGGGGGACAGGGGCAGCCCCAGCATTTT
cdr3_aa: CASSLGGQGQPQHF

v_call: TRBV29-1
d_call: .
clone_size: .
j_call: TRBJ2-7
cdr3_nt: TGCAGCGTTAGGTACAGTACCTACGAGCAGTACTTC
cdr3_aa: CSVRYSTYEQYF

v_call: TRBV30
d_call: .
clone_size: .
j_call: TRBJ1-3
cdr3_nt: TGTGCCTGGAAGGCGGCTGGAAACACCATATATTTT
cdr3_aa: CAWKAAGNTIYF

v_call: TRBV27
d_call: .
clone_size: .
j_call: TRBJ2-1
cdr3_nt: TGTGCCAGCAGTTCCCGACTAGGGGTCGGCAATGAGCAGTTCTTC
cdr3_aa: CASSSRLGVGNEQFF

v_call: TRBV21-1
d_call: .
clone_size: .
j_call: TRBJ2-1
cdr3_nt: .
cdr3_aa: CASIRVGFGSNEQFF

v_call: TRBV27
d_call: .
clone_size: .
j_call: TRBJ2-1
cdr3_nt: TGTGCCAGCAGTTCCGGACTCATATACAATGAGCAGTTCTTC
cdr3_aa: CASSSGLIYNEQFF

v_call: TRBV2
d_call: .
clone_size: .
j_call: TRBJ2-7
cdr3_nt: TGTGCCAGCGTGCGGCACTCTGCCTACGAGCAGTACTTC
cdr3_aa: CASVRHSAYEQYF